This entry lists 13 T cell receptor beta chains sequenced from one sample in a study of blood T cell repertoires in COVID-19. TCRdb keeps only in-frame clones here, not all; method: immunoSEQ multiplex PCR. The sample holds some 270,000 clones; around 91% are singletons and the top ten take under 2.5%. The sequencing input was peripheral blood. These receptors were obtained from a woman in her sixties with COVID-19, enrolled during active disease.

V usage is TRBV19 and J usage is TRBJ2-7; TRBD2 matches at 7 bases. Germline CDR1 is LNHDA and CDR2 is SQIVND (reference sequence). This CDR3 has 13 amino acids. Trimming removed 6 bases from V and 3 bases from J; junction bases left unmatched: 5. The CDR3 DNA sequence: TGTGCCAGTAGGTCCGGGGGGAACTACGAGCAGTACTTC. Translating gives CASRSGGNYEQYF. The full variable domain, its missing parts supplied by reference TRBV19 and TRBJ2-7, is DGGITQSPKYLFRKEGQNVTLSCEQNLNHDAMYWYRQDPGQGLRLIYYSQIVNDFQKGDIAEGYSVSREKKESFPLTVTSAQKNPTAFYLCASRSGGNYEQYFGPGTRLTVT.

The chain employs TRBV6-5 and TRBJ1-4; D perhaps matches TRBD1 (6 bases). The CDR3 sequence is 14 residues long. Germline assignment: CDR1 MNHEY and CDR2 SVGAGI. Trimming removed 6 bases from V and 8 bases from J, with 16 bases in between. CDR3: CASRQTGLQEKLFF. The CDR3 DNA reads as TGTGCCAGCAGACAGACAGGTCTCCAGGAAAAACTGTTTTTT.

The gene calls are TRBV6-2 or TRBV6-3 and TRBJ2-1; D is possibly TRBD2 (6 bases). V was trimmed by 2 bases and J by 6 bases, leaving 14 bases between them. CDR1 and CDR2 (germline): MNHEY, SVGEGT. The length of the CDR3 is 15 residues. The CDR3 loop reads CASSYERALLNEQFF. Written as DNA, the CDR3 is TGTGCCAGCAGTTACGAGCGGGCCTTACTCAATGAGCAGTTCTTC.

This clone has a single count. The gene calls are TRBV4-3 and TRBJ1-3; 8 nucleotides agree with TRBD1. The CDR3 loop spans 15 amino acids. Germline V gives CDR1 LGHNA, CDR2 YSLEER. The V gene end was trimmed by 1 base and the J gene end by 8 bases; junction bases not matched to a gene: 7. The CDR3 loop reads CASSQVYRGVDTIYF. The CDR3 DNA sequence: TGCGCCAGCAGCCAAGTTTACAGGGGGGTAGACACCATATATTTT.

This chain links TRBV10-3 with TRBJ1-1; 8 bases fit TRBD1. V lost 5 bases, J lost 8 bases, and 10 bases stayed unmatched. CDR3 length: 14 residues. The V gene's germline CDR1 is ENHRY and CDR2 SYGVKD. The CDR3 spells CAISPGQGMDEAFF. In DNA form, the CDR3 reads TGTGCCATCAGTCCAGGACAGGGTATGGACGAAGCTTTCTTT.

This chain joins TRBV4-3 and TRBJ1-2; D might be TRBD1 (6 bases). Germline CDR1 reads LGHNA; CDR2 reads YSLEER. CDR3 length equals 18 residues. The germline V and J ends were trimmed by 4 bases and 4 bases, with 25 bases remaining between them. The DNA of the CDR3 is TGCGCCAGCAGCCTCACTAGGGGGGGCGAGTCGCGGGTCTATGGCTACACCTTC. Encoded protein: CASSLTRGGESRVYGYTF.

A single count supports this clone. V usage is TRBV5-4 and J usage is TRBJ1-2, with TRBD1 as a possible D gene (5 bases). Germline loops: CDR1 SGHNT, CDR2 YYREEE (reference sequence). The V end was cut by 4 bases, the J end by 8 bases, with 24 bases between. The CDR3 covers 16 residues. The CDR3 nucleotides are TGTGCCAGCAGCATAATGGGGGGGGGAGTCGATAGAGGCTACACCTTC. Translating it yields CASSIMGGGVDRGYTF.

The rearrangement uses TRBV4-2 and TRBJ2-7; possibly TRBD1 for D (6 bases). V lost 3 bases, J lost 5 bases, and 17 bases lay in between. The CDR3 runs 15 residues. The germline gives CDR1 LGHNA, CDR2 YNFKEQ. The CDR3 spells CASSQEDSYRDEQYF. The CDR3, as DNA: TGTGCCAGCAGCCAGGAAGATTCCTACAGGGACGAGCAGTACTTC.

The chain carries TRBV9 and TRBJ2-7, with 8 nucleotides matching TRBD1. The CDR3 has 13 amino acids. Unmatched junction bases numbered 6, after V lost 7 bases and J lost 3 bases. The germline V gene encodes CDR1 SGDLS and CDR2 YYNGEE. CDR3 amino acids: CASGGTGVYEQYF. DNA for the CDR3: TGTGCCAGCGGCGGGACAGGAGTCTACGAGCAGTACTTC.

This clone was detected once. This chain connects TRBV4-3 to TRBJ1-4; D gene ambiguous. Germline V gene data show CDR1 as LGHNA and CDR2 as YSLEER. Trimming pared 4 bases from V and 4 bases from J, leaving 13 bases between. The CDR3 consists of 15 residues. The CDR3 DNA reads as TGCGCCAGCAGCCCAGCTAGTACCGGTAATGAAAAACTGTTTTTT. Its protein is CASSPASTGNEKLFF.

The V and J genes are TRBV20-1 and TRBJ1-2, with unresolved D. The CDR3 is 11 amino acids. V lost 0 bases and J 5 bases, leaving 4 bases between the germline ends. The germline CDR1 and CDR2 sequences are DFQATT and SNEGSKA (reference sequence). The CDR3 loop is CSARDQYGYTF. CDR3 DNA: TGCAGTGCTAGAGATCAGTATGGCTACACCTTC.

The V call is TRBV27, the J call TRBJ1-2; 12 nucleotides align to TRBD1. The germline V gene has CDR1 MNHEY and CDR2 SMNVEV (reference sequence). The CDR3 has 16 amino acids. J was trimmed by 4 bases and V by 5 bases; bases with no gene match: 8. The CDR3 DNA is TGTGCCAGCAGTCCGTCCGGGACAGGGGGCAGCTATGGCTACACCTTC. Its translation is CASSPSGTGGSYGYTF.

The chain links TRBV6-5 to TRBJ1-3; unclear D gene. Germline values: CDR1 MNHEY, CDR2 SVGAGI. The V end was cut by 6 bases, the J end by 4 bases, with 10 bases between. The CDR3 length is 13 residues. The CDR3 loop reads CASSRLAGNTIYF. The CDR3 bases are TGTGCCAGCAGCCGACTGGCCGGAAACACCATATATTTT.